This T cell receptor beta chain was recorded in a study of cytomegalovirus exposure and HLA in healthy donors. About the research overall: Most donors, roughly 84% of some 400 genotyped, fell in the Caucasian-associated ancestry cluster. General observations from the study: An analysis done earlier found most TCR beta V segments productive about 87% or about 30% of the time.

Comments on this clone: Its antigen remains unknown.

PCR employed 60 Vbeta and 13 Jbeta primers. Clones were read by immunoSEQ multiplex PCR, and TCRdb kept only the in-frame ones, dropping some. The sample has 75,000 to 100,000 clones; around 77% are singletons. Per germline, CDR1 SGHAT and CDR2 FQNNGV. V was shortened by 5 bases and J by 8 bases, with 18 bases between the two germline ends. The CDR3 extends over 14 amino acids. V gene TRBV11-2 combines with J gene TRBJ1-2; a weak D match, TRBD1 (5 bases). Source material: PBMCs. This clonotype was sampled from a man aged 35 to 55 in good health and CMV-seronegative. This chain's CDR3 is CASSTFMGGGGYTF. The CDR3 nucleotides read TGTGCCAGCAGCACCTTTATGGGGGGTGGCGGCTACACCTTC.